This T cell receptor (beta chain) derives from a study of OX40 agonist ivuxolimab in advanced cancers. Study as a whole: From 23 to 79 years was the age range, with a mean of around 56 years, and nearly 85% were male. Three patients had partial responses: one hepatocellular carcinoma, two cutaneous melanoma. General study findings and limits: Partial responders at 0.1-3.0 mg/kg had among the lowest clonal expansion.

Of note for this clone: As yet, its antigen is unknown.

The CDR3 runs 13 residues. Between the trimmed V and J ends, which lost 2 bases and 5 bases, there was a span of 7 bases. CDR1 SGHAT and CDR2 FQNNGV come from the germline V gene. Method: immunoSEQ multiplex PCR; TCRdb's copy keeps in-frame clones and lacks some. Found here are around 40,000 clones, around three quarters of them singletons; the top ten hold 4% to 4.5%. This TCR came from an adult with an advanced solid tumor such as melanoma, head and neck, liver or kidney cancer. The sample here was CD4+ or CD8+ T cells sorted from blood, taken in a trial of the OX40 agonist ivuxolimab. The chain is built from TRBV11-2 and TRBJ1-5; no clear D gene. Here the CDR3 DNA reads TGTGCCAGCAGCTTAACAAGGTATCAGCCCCAGCATTTT. Protein sequence: CASSLTRYQPQHF.